These 4 T cell receptor beta chains were all obtained from the same sample, sequenced in a study of post-analysis software for immune sequencing data (dated by TCRdb to the mid-2010s). Points the paper makes about the study in general: Patients showed significantly higher frequencies than controls for a handful of TRBV segments, among them TRBV5-6, TRBV5-1 and TRBV20-1.

Their target antigens are unknown. Library creation used PCR. The sequencer was an Illumina HiSeq 2500. To reduce PCR and sequencing biases, unique molecular identifiers were built into the TCR beta cDNA libraries. TCRdb handled the public reads itself, with Q25 trimming in fastp and clone calling in MiXCR, and kept productive beta chains. Rows with one shared CDR3 protein collapse into an entry with the most common genes and DNA. In this sample the table shows 750,000 to 950,000 distinct CDR3 sequences, about 57% of which occur a single time. Jointly, the top ten make up 4.6% of the sample. Sequencing input: blood. All receptors derive from a girl between 10 and 17 years old with multiple sclerosis.

The chain employs TRBV7-9 and TRBJ2-7, with 12 bases lining up with TRBD1. CDR1 SEHNR and CDR2 FQNEAQ come from the germline V gene (reference sequence). V lost 2 bases, J lost 5 bases, and 4 bases stayed unmatched. CDR3 size: 15 residues. The CDR3 here is CASSLPGQGAHEQYF. The CDR3 DNA reads as TGTGCCAGCAGCTTACCGGGACAGGGGGCCCACGAGCAGTACTTC.

The V gene is TRBV12-3 or TRBV12-4, the J gene TRBJ2-3, with 8 bases fitting TRBD2. The CDR3 loop spans 15 amino acids. J lost 11 bases, V lost 6 bases, and 16 bases had no gene match. The CDR3 nucleotides are TGTGCCAGCAGACCAAACGCGGGAGGAGCAGATGTGCAGTATTTT. This gives the protein CASRPNAGGADVQYF.

V is TRBV5-1 and J is TRBJ2-7, with 8 bases that match TRBD1. Germline CDR1 SGHRS, CDR2 YFSETQ. Losses at the gene ends were 5 bases for V and 2 bases for J; bases not matched to a gene: 3. The CDR3 contains 13 residues. CDR3 region: CASRYRGTYEQYF. The DNA for the CDR3 is TGCGCCAGCAGGTACAGGGGGACCTACGAGCAGTACTTC.

This rearrangement joins TRBV18 to TRBJ2-5; a possible D gene is TRBD1 (5 bases). This CDR3 has 14 residues. V lost 2 bases, J lost 2 bases, and 9 bases lay in between. The V gene's germline CDR1 is KGHSH and CDR2 LQKENI. DNA for the CDR3: TGTGCCAGCTCACCAACGACAGTACAAGAGACCCAGTACTTC. Translated: CASSPTTVQETQYF.